This is a list of T cell receptor beta chains from one sample in a study of T-cell memory formation after mild COVID-19. Via MiXCR, TCRdb re-called the 5' RACE reads, giving one row per CDR3 protein. The profile covers roughly 600,000 distinct CDR3 sequences, with about a sixth appearing a single time and about 12% taken by the ten largest. The sample taken for sequencing was PBMCs or a T cell subset sorted from them (not recorded which). The receptor source for this set is an adult woman who had mild COVID-19 (a few samples of this study predate the infection). Cell type and time point are not known. The CDR3 runs from the conserved cysteine through the conserved F or W. Fields, in order: D gene, clone size, J gene, V gene, CDR3 DNA, CDR3 protein. The D gene is left open where the match is weak. Expanded clones are given a class, and other clones once, few, many or no size at all.

>.|.|TRBJ2-1|TRBV6-2/TRBV6-3
TGTGCCAGCAGTTACTCGTCAATCTACAATGAGCAGTTCTTC
CASSYSSIYNEQFF
>.|.|TRBJ1-1|TRBV18
TGTGCCAGCTCACCGTTGGGGGGGGACACTGAAGCTTTCTTT
CASSPLGGDTEAFF
>.|.|TRBJ1-5|TRBV12-3/TRBV12-4
TGTGCCAGTCGTGGAGGGGTAACCGGGCAGCCCCAGCATTTT
CASRGGVTGQPQHF
>TRBD1|.|TRBJ2-7|TRBV5-1
TGCGCCAGCAGCTTCGACAGGGAGACCTACGAGCAGTACTTC
CASSFDRETYEQYF
>TRBD2|.|TRBJ2-7|TRBV7-8
TGTGCCAGCAGCTCGCTAGCGGGAGAAAGCTACGAGCAGTACTTC
CASSSLAGESYEQYF
>.|.|TRBJ2-1|TRBV7-3
TGTGCCAGCAGCCCAGGACTATACGATGAGCAGTTCTTC
CASSPGLYDEQFF
>.|few|TRBJ2-3|TRBV29-1
TGCAGCACCTCCCTGGGAAGCACAGATACGCAGTATTTT
CSTSLGSTDTQYF
>.|.|TRBJ1-4|TRBV12-3/TRBV12-4
TGTGCCAGCAGTTTGAGGATGGGGTGGACTAATGAAAAACTGTTTTTT
CASSLRMGWTNEKLFF
>.|few|TRBJ1-2|TRBV6-5
TGTGCCAGCAGGGCGCTGTATGGCTACACCTTC
CASRALYGYTF
>.|.|TRBJ2-1|TRBV5-6
TGTGCCAGCAGCTTGTATACCGGCTCCTACAATGAGCAGTTCTTC
CASSLYTGSYNEQFF
>TRBD2|.|TRBJ2-5|TRBV7-2
TGTGCCAGCAGCTTGCGACTAGCGGGAGGAGAGACCCAGTACTTC
CASSLRLAGGETQYF
>TRBD1|.|TRBJ1-4|TRBV12-3/TRBV12-4
TGTGCCAGCAGCTCACTGACAGGGGATCGAGGTGAAAAACTGTTTTTT
CASSSLTGDRGEKLFF